The present T cell receptor beta chain was sequenced within a study of T cells in Graves' hyperthyroidism and ophthalmopathy. Study conclusions and caveats: The model identified upcoming ophthalmopathy a median about 6.5 months ahead of onset. A model built on 13 V-J features separated ophthalmopathy from stable hyperthyroidism.

RNA transcripts were the template for amplifying TCR beta CDR3 regions. The HTBI set primed first-round TCR CDR3 RT-PCR. Each CDR3 protein gets one entry after TCRdb re-called the multiplex PCR reads with MiXCR. The sample includes about half a million distinct CDR3 sequences, around a fifth seen only once; the top ten take about 49%. On this clonotype: What it recognizes is unknown.

Germline values: CDR1 LNHDA, CDR2 SQIVND (reference sequence). This CDR3 contains 16 residues. The V gene end was trimmed by 8 bases and the J gene end by 8 bases; junction bases not matched to a gene: 11. Clinical symptoms, serum thyroxine and TRAb, thyroid ultrasound and orbital computed tomography together formed the diagnostic basis. The chain uses TRBV19 and TRBJ2-1; TRBD2 agrees at 14 bases. Sample: blood. The TCR originated in a woman between 70 and 85 years old with Graves' ophthalmopathy. Here the CDR3 DNA reads TGTGCCAGTCCCGGGACTAGCGGGAGAAAGGCCCATGAGCAGTTCTTC. Its translation: CASPGTSGRKAHEQFF.